Presented here are 13 T cell receptor beta chains from one specimen sequenced in a study of blood T cells in healthy people across ages. Together with a sample-barcoded 5' primer, a J-beta primer mix was included in a second PCR lasting about 6 to 11 cycles. From the 5' RACE reads, TCRdb called clonotypes with MiXCR, one entry per CDR3 protein. The profile shows about 800,000 distinct CDR3 sequences, 20% to 30% of them singletons. These data also featured in a second study, about T cells of mothers and their children.

Sequences were obtained from blood. These receptors were obtained from a boy aged 5-17 years in good health.

This clonotype has only a few counts. This chain connects TRBV6-6 to TRBJ2-7; D gene uncertain. Germline V gene lookup returns CDR1 MNHNY and CDR2 SVGAGI (reference sequence). V lost 0 bases to trimming and J lost 4 bases, with 7 bases between them. The length of the CDR3 is 13 residues. The CDR3 is CASSYSPSYEQYF. The CDR3, as DNA: TGTGCCAGCAGTTACTCGCCCAGTTACGAGCAGTACTTC.

The table lists this clonotype with many counts. V usage is TRBV20-1 and J usage is TRBJ1-1; TRBD1 is a possible D gene (5 bases). Germline CDR1 and CDR2: DFQATT and SNEGSKA (reference sequence). This CDR3 region has 14 residues. V was pared by 0 bases and J by 7 bases, with 15 bases between. The DNA of the CDR3 is TGCAGTGCTAGAGATCTTAGGGGTTACGGTGAAGCTTTCTTT. This codes for CSARDLRGYGEAFF.

The chain joins TRBV6-2 or TRBV6-3 to TRBJ2-5, with D possibly TRBD2 on 5 matching bases. The CDR3 spans 17 residues. The germline V and J ends were trimmed by 2 bases and 2 bases, with 18 bases remaining between them. Germline V gene sequence: CDR1 MNHEY, CDR2 SVGEGT. The CDR3 reads CASSYPSGPAGQETQYF. CDR3 sequence (DNA): TGTGCCAGCAGTTACCCTTCCGGACCGGCGGGTCAAGAGACCCAGTACTTC.

This clonotype was seen a few times. The J gene is TRBJ2-7, the V gene TRBV14; D may be TRBD1 or TRBD2 (6 bases each). Trimming left V 1 base short and J 6 bases short, with 10 bases between. Germline CDR1 SGHDN, CDR2 FVKESK. This CDR3 comprises 13 residues. CDR3 in amino acids: CASSQGGGLEQYF. The CDR3 bases are TGTGCCAGCAGCCAAGGAGGGGGGCTCGAGCAGTACTTC.

The rearrangement links TRBV28 to TRBJ2-3; the D is unclear. The CDR3 is 14 residues long. Germline V gene sequence: CDR1 MDHEN, CDR2 SYDVKM. The V end was cut by 5 bases, the J end by 2 bases, with 11 bases between. The CDR3 is CASSPRLVTDTQYF. The CDR3 DNA is TGTGCCAGCAGTCCTCGACTTGTCACAGATACGCAGTATTTT.

The rearrangement joins TRBV29-1 to TRBJ2-3, with D unclear. CDR1 is SQVTM, CDR2 ANQGSEA, per germline. The CDR3 loop spans 14 amino acids. Trimming took 1 base from V and 5 from J, leaving 13 bases between them. The CDR3 DNA reads as TGCAGCGTTGAAGGCCTAGAAGCTGAAGATACGCAGTATTTT. The encoded protein is CSVEGLEAEDTQYF.

This clonotype was detected only a few times. The chain uses TRBV11-2 and TRBJ1-1; 7 bases are a match to TRBD1. CDR3 length: 15 residues. Germline V lookup: CDR1 SGHAT, CDR2 FQNNGV. Trimming took 4 bases from V and 1 from J; bases not matched to a gene: 6. CDR3 sequence reads: CASSWDSRTNTEAFF. The CDR3 bases are TGTGCCAGCAGCTGGGACAGCCGAACGAACACTGAAGCTTTCTTT.

This clonotype was seen only a few times. J is TRBJ2-5 and V is TRBV5-8; no firm D call. The DNA end lines up better with TRBJ2-7; the J call may be wrong. CDR3 length: 12 amino acids. The germline gives CDR1 SGHTS, CDR2 YDEGEE. CDR3 amino acids: CASRIFSYEQYF. Here the CDR3 DNA reads TGTGCCAGCAGAATATTCTCCTACGAGCAGTACTTC.

The V gene is TRBV20-1, the J gene TRBJ2-7; D is unclear. CDR1 and CDR2 (germline): DFQATT, SNEGSKA (reference sequence). Deletions cut 6 bases from V and 0 bases from J, with 18 bases between. The CDR3 extends over 15 amino acids. CDR3 region: CSATLQSSYSYEQYF. In DNA form, the CDR3 reads TGCAGTGCCACGTTACAGTCCTCCTACTCCTACGAGCAGTACTTC.

Only a few counts were recorded for this clonotype. The chain carries TRBV7-8 and TRBJ2-5, with 10 bases that match TRBD2. This CDR3 spans 17 amino acids. J gave up 4 bases and V 4 bases, and 12 bases lay outside the gene matches. Germline-derived CDR1 and CDR2 are SGHVS and FQNEAQ. The CDR3 coding sequence is TGTGCCAGCAGCTACCAAGCGGGGGGGCCGTATGGAGAGACCCAGTACTTC. It specifies CASSYQAGGPYGETQYF.

This clonotype was found many times. The rearrangement links TRBV20-1 to TRBJ2-5, with 7 bases that match TRBD2. With 1 base clipped from V and 4 bases from J, the junction kept 9 bases outside the gene matches. This CDR3 contains 15 residues. Germline V gene data show CDR1 as DFQATT and CDR2 as SNEGSKA (reference sequence). In DNA form, the CDR3 reads TGCAGTGCTAGAGCGGGACTAAACCGGGGAGAGACCCAGTACTTC. This codes for CSARAGLNRGETQYF.

This clonotype has a handful of counts. This rearrangement joins TRBV12-3 or TRBV12-4 to TRBJ2-7; 7 bases agree with TRBD1. V was clipped by 6 bases and J by 4 bases; unmatched bases: 3. The CDR3 extends over 12 amino acids. CDR3 nucleotide sequence: TGTGCCAGCAGCATGACAGGGTACGAGCAGTACTTC. This sequence encodes CASSMTGYEQYF.

The chain has TRBV6-2 or TRBV6-3 and TRBJ2-2; 8 nucleotides line up with TRBD1. The CDR3 runs to 14 residues. J was trimmed by 4 bases and V by 6 bases; bases with no gene match: 4. The germline CDR1 and CDR2 sequences are MNHEY and SVGEGT. CDR3 nucleotides: TGTGCCAGCAGGACGACAGGGGCCACCGGGGAGCTGTTTTTT. Translated, it gives CASRTTGATGELFF.